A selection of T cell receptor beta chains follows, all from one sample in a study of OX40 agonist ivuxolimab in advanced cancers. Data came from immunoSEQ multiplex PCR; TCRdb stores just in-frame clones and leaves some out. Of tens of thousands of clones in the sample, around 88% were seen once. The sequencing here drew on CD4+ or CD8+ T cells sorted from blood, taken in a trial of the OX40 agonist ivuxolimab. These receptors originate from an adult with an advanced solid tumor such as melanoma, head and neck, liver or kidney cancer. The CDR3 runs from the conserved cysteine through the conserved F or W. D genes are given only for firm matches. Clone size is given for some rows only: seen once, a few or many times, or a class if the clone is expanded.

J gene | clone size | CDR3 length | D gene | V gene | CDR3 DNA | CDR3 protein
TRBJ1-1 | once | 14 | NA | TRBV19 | TGTGCCAGTAGTATTGAGGCAGCGAACACTGAAGCTTTCTTT | CASSIEAANTEAFF
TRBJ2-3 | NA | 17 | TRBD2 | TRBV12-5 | TGTGCTAGTGGTTTGGTAACTAGCGGGGTCTTGACAGATACGCAGTATTTT | CASGLVTSGVLTDTQYF
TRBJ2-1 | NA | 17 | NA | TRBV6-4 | TGTGCCAGCAGTGACTCGGTGGGAGGGGGAGACTACAATGAGCAGTTCTTC | CASSDSVGGGDYNEQFF
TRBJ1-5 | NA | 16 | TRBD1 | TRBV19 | TGTGCCAGTAGTATGGGGACAGGGGGCTTGGGTCAGCCCCAGCATTTT | CASSMGTGGLGQPQHF
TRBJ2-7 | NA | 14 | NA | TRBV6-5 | TGTGCCAGCACTCTCAACGGGGCGGCTTACGAGCAGTACTTC | CASTLNGAAYEQYF
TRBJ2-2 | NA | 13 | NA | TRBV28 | TGTGCCAGCAGAAACCCGTGGAGCGGGGAGCTGTTTTTT | CASRNPWSGELFF
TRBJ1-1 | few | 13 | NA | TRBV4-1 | TGCGCCAGCAGCCAAGGTCCGAACACTGAAGCTTTCTTT | CASSQGPNTEAFF
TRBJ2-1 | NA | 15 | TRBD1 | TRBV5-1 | TGCGCCAGCAGCGAAACAGGGGTGGTCTACAATGAGCAGTTCTTC | CASSETGVVYNEQFF
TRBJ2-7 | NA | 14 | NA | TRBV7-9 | TGTGCCAGCAGCTTAGTTCAGACGGCGGACGAGCAGTACTTC | CASSLVQTADEQYF
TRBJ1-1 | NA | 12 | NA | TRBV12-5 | TGTGCTAGTGGTTTTTGGGGGACTGAAGCTTTCTTT | CASGFWGTEAFF
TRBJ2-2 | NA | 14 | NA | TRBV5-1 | TGCGCCAGCAGCCAGGGACACGAAGATGGGGAGCTGTTTTTT | CASSQGHEDGELFF
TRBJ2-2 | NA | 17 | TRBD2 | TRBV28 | TGTGCCAGCAGTTTTTCCCTAGCGGGGCCGAACACCGGGGAGCTGTTTTTT | CASSFSLAGPNTGELFF
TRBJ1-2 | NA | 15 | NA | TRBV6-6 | TGTGCCAGCAGTTACTCGCCGACAGGTTCCTATGGCTACACCTTC | CASSYSPTGSYGYTF
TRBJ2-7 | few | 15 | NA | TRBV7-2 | TGTGCCAGCAGCTCAGGCCGGGACACAGACTACGAGCAGTACTTC | CASSSGRDTDYEQYF
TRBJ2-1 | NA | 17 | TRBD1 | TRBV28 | TGTGCCAGCAGTTACAGCCCAGGACAGGGGGCCTACAATGAGCAGTTCTTC | CASSYSPGQGAYNEQFF
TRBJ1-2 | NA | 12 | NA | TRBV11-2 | TGTGCCAGCGCGACAGATGTCTATGGCTACACCTTC | CASATDVYGYTF
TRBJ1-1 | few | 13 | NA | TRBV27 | TGTGCCAGCAGTTTATACCAGAACACTGAAGCTTTCTTT | CASSLYQNTEAFF
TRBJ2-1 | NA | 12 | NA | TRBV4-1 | TGCGCCAGCAGCCAAGGGGCCAATGAGCAGTTCTTC | CASSQGANEQFF
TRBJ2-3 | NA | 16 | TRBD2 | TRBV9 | TGTGCCAGCAGCCCTACTAGAGCGGGGGTGGTGGATACGCAGTATTTT | CASSPTRAGVVDTQYF
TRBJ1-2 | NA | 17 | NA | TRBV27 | TGTGCCAGCAGTCCCTTCGACCCAGAGGTCATACCGAGGGGCTACACCTTC | CASSPFDPEVIPRGYTF
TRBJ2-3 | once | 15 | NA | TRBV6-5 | TGTGCCAGCAGCCCCATAAATCCGGGACTGGATACGCAGTATTTT | CASSPINPGLDTQYF
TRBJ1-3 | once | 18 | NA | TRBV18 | TGTGCCAGCTCACCACCACCATTTTGGGACAACTCTGGAAACACCATATATTTT | CASSPPPFWDNSGNTIYF
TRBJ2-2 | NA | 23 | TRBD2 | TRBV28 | TGTGCCAGCAGTTTGATGGAAGGGGGGGCTGGGACTAGCGGACCGTTAGGCACCGGGGAGCTGTTTTTT | CASSLMEGGAGTSGPLGTGELFF
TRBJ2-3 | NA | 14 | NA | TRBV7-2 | TGTGCCAGCAGCACCCTGACTTCTACAGATACGCAGTATTTT | CASSTLTSTDTQYF
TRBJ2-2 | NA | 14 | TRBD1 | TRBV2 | TGTGCCACCCAGGACAGGGCGAACACCGGGGAGCTGTTTTTT | CATQDRANTGELFF
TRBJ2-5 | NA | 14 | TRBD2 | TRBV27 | TGTGCCAGCGCCATAGGGGAGGGTAAAGAGACCCAGTACTTC | CASAIGEGKETQYF
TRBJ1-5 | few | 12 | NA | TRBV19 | TGTGCCAGTAGGGACGGCAATCAGCCCCAGCATTTT | CASRDGNQPQHF
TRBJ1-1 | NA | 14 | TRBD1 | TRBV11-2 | TGTGCCAGCAGCTTTCACGACAGGGAGGCTGAAGCTTTCTTT | CASSFHDREAEAFF
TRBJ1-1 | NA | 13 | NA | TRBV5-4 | TGTGCCAGCAGCATAGGGACGGGCACTGAAGCTTTCTTT | CASSIGTGTEAFF
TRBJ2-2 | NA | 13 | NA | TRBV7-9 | TGTGCCAGCTCCCCTCCGTACACCGGGGAGCTGTTTTTT | CASSPPYTGELFF